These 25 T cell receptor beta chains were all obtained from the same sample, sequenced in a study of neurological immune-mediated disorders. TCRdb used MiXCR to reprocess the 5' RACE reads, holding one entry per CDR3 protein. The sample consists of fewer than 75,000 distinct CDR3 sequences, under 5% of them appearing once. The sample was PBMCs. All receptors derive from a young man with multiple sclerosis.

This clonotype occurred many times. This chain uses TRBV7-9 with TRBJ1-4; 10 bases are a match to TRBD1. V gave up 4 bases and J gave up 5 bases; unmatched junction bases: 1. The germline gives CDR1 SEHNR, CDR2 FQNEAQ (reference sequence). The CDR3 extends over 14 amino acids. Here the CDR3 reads CASSSDRGNEKLFF. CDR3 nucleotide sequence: TGTGCCAGCAGCTCGGACAGGGGGAATGAAAAACTGTTTTTT.

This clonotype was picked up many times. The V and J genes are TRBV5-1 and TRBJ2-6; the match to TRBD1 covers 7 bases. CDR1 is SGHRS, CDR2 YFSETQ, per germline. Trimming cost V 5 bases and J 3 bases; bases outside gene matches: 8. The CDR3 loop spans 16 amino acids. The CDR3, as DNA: TGCGCCAGCAGTCCGAGACAGGGCTTTGGGGCCAACGTCCTGACTTTC. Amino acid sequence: CASSPRQGFGANVLTF.

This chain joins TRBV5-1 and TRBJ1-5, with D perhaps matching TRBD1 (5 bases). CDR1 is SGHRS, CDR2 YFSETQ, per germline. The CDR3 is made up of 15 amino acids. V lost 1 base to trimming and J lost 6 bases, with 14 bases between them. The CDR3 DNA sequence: TGCGCCAGCAGCTTGAGAGGGGAGGCGGCTCAGCCCCAGCATTTT. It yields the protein CASSLRGEAAQPQHF. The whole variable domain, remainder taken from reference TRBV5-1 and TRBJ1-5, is KAGVTQTPRYLIKTRGQQVTLSCSPISGHRSVSWYQQTPGQGLQFLFEYFSETQRNKGNFPGRFSGRQFSNSRSEMNVSTLELGDSALYLCASSLRGEAAQPQHFGDGTRLSIL.

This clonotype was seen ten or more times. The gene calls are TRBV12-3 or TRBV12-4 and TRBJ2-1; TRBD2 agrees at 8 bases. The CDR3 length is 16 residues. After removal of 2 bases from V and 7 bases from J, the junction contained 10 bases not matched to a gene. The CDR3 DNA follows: TGTGCCAGCAGTTTATACGCGGGGGGTCGTGGGAATGAGCAGTTCTTC. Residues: CASSLYAGGRGNEQFF.

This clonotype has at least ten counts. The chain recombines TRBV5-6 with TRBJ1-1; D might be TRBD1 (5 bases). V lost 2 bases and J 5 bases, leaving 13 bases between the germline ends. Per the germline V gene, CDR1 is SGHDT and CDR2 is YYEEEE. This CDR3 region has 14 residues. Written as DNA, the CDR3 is TGTGCCAGCAGCTTTGGGGGGATTGCTACTGAAGCTTTCTTT. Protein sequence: CASSFGGIATEAFF.

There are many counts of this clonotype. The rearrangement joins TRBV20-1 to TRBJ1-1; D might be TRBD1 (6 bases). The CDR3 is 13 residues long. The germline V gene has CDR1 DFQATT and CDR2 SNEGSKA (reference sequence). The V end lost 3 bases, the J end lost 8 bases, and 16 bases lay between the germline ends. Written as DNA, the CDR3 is TGCAGTGCTAGCGGAGGGGGGAACAGGGAAGCTTTCTTT. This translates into CSASGGGNREAFF.

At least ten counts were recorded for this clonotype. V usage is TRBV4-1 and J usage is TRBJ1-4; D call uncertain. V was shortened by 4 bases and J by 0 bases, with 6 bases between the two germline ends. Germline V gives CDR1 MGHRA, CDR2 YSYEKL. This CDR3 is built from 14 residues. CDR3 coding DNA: TGCGCCAGCAGCCCCTTAGCAACTAATGAAAAACTGTTTTTT. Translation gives CASSPLATNEKLFF.

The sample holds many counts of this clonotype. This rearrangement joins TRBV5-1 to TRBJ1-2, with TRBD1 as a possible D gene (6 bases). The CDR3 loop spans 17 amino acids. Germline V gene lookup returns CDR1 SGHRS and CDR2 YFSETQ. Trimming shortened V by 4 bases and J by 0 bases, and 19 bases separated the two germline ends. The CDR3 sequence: CASSPDSYSFPNYGYTF. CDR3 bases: TGCGCCAGCAGCCCGGACAGCTATTCCTTCCCTAACTATGGCTACACCTTC.

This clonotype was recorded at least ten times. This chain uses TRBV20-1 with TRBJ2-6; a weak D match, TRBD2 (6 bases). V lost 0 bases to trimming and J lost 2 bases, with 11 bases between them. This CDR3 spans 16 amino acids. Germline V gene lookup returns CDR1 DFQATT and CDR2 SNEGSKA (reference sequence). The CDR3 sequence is CSARDVGGAGANVLTF. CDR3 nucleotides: TGCAGTGCTAGAGACGTAGGAGGGGCTGGGGCCAACGTCCTGACTTTC.

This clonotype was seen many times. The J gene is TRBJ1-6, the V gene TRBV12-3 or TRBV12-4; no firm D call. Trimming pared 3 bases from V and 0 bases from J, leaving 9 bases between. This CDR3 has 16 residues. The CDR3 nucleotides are TGTGCCAGCAGTTTGGTATTGAGCTCCTATAATTCACCCCTCCACTTT. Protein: CASSLVLSSYNSPLHF.

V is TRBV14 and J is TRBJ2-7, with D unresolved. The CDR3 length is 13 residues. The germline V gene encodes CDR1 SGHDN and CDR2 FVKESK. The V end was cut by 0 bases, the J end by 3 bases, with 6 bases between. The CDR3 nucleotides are TGTGCCAGCAGCCAAGATTGGTTCTACGAGCAGTACTTC. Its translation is CASSQDWFYEQYF.

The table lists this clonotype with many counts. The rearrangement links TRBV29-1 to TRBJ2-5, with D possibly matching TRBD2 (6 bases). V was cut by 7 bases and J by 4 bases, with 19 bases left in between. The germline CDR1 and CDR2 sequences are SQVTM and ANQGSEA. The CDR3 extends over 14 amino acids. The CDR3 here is CSADRGGTGETQYF. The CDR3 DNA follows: TGCAGCGCCGATCGTGGAGGGACCGGAGAGACCCAGTACTTC.

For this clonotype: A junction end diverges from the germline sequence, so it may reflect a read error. CDR3 coding DNA: TGTGTCAGCATCCTAGCTTGGGAAAGAGCTTTCTTT. This translates into CVSILAWERAFF. The chain links TRBV12-3 or TRBV12-4 to TRBJ1-1, with D uncertain. There are 12 residues in the CDR3.

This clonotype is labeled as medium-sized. Written as DNA, the CDR3 is TGTGCCAGCAGCCAAAGCGGGGGGGCTTCCGATTCGGAGACCCAGTACTTC. It codes for CASSQSGGASDSETQYF. V is TRBV14 and J is TRBJ2-5; 10 bases fit TRBD2. The V gene end was trimmed by 2 bases and the J gene end by 5 bases; junction bases not matched to a gene: 11. This CDR3 has 17 residues. CDR1 is SGHDN and CDR2 is FVKESK in the germline V gene.

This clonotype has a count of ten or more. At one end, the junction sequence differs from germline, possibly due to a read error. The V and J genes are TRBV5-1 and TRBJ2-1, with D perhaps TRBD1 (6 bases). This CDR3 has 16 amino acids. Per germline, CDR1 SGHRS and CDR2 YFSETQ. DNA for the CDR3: TGCGCCAGCAGCTTGGCCCTCGAGGGGGTCTACAATGAGCAGCTCTTC. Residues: CASSLALEGVYNEQLF. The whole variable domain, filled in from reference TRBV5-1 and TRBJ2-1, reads KAGVTQTPRYLIKTRGQQVTLSCSPISGHRSVSWYQQTPGQGLQFLFEYFSETQRNKGNFPGRFSGRQFSNSRSEMNVSTLELGDSALYLCASSLALEGVYNEQLFGPGTRLTVL.

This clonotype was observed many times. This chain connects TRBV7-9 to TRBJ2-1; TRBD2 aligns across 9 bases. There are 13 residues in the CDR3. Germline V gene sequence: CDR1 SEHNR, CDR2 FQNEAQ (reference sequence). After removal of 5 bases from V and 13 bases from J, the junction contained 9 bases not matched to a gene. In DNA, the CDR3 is TGTGCCAGCAGCCCCGGAACTAGCGGGTACCAGTTCTTC. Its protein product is CASSPGTSGYQFF.

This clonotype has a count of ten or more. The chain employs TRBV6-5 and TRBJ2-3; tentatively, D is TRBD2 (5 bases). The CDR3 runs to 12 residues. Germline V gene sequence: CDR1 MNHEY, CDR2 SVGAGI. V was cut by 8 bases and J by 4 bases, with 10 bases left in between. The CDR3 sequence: CASGLASDTQYF. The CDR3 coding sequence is TGTGCCAGCGGATTAGCGTCAGATACGCAGTATTTT.

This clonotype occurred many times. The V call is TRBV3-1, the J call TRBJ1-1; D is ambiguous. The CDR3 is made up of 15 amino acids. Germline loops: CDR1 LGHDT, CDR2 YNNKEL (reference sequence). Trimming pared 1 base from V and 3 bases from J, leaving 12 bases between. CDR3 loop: CASSQAWREDTEAFF. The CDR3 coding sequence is TGTGCCAGCAGCCAAGCATGGAGGGAGGACACTGAAGCTTTCTTT.

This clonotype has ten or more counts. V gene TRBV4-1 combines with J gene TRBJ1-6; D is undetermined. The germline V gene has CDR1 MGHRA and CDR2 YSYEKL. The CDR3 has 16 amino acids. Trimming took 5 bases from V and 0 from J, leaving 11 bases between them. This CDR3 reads CASSLGLSSYNSPLHF. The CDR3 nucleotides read TGCGCCAGCAGCTTAGGACTTAGCTCCTATAATTCACCCCTCCACTTT.

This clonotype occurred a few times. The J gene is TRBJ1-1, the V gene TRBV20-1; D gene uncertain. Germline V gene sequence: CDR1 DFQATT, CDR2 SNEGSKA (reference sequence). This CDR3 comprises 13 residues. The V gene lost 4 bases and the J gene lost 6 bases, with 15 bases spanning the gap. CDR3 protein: CSANPRTSAEAFF. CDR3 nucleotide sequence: TGCAGTGCTAATCCCCGAACGTCGGCTGAAGCTTTCTTT.

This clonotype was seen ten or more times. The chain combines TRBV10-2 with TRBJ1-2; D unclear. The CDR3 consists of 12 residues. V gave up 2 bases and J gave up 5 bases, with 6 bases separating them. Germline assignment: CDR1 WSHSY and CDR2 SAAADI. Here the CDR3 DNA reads TGCGCCAGCAGTGAGCTGACGTATGGCTACACCTTC. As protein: CASSELTYGYTF.

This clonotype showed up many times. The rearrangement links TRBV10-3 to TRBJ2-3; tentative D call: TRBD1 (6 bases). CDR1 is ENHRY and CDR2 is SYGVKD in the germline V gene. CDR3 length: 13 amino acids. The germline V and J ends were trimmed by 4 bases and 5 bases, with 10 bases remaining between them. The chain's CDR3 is CAISAYRVDTQYF. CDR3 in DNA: TGTGCCATCAGTGCCTACAGGGTAGATACGCAGTATTTT.

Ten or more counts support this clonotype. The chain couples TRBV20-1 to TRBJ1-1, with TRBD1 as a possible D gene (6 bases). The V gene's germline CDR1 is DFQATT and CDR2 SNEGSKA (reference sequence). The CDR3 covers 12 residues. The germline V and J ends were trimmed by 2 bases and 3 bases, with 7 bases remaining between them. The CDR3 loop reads CSARRGYTEAFF. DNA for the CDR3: TGCAGTGCTAGAAGGGGGTACACTGAAGCTTTCTTT.

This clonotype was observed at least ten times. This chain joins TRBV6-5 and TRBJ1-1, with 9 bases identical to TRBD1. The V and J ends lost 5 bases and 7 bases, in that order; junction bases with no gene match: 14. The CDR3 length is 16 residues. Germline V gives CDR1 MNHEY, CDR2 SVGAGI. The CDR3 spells CASSSGQGIGLGEAFF. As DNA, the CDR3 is TGTGCCAGCAGTAGCGGACAGGGGATAGGATTAGGTGAAGCTTTCTTT.

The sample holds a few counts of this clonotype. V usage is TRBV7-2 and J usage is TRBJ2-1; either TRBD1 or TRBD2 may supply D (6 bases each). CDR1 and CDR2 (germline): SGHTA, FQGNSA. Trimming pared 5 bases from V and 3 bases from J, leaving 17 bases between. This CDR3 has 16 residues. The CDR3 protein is CASSPESGAIYNEQFF. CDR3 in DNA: TGTGCCAGCAGCCCAGAGTCGGGGGCCATCTACAATGAGCAGTTCTTC.